The sequence of this T cell receptor (beta chain) was determined in a study of blood T cell repertoires in COVID-19. As for the study in general: Sources were T cells, B-cell-depleted T cells, or PBMCs; the material itself was cDNA or gDNA.

The study recruited people aged roughly 18 to 95 years across about 25 US areas. As regards this clone: This same CDR3 is encoded by further DNA sequences in the sample.

This table comes from immunoSEQ multiplex PCR, and its TCRdb copy is limited to in-frame clones, with some not included. The sample shows about 400,000 clones, roughly 88% of them seen only once. CDR1 GTSNPN and CDR2 SVGIG come from the germline V gene (reference sequence). The V gene lost 2 bases and the J gene lost 8 bases, with 10 bases spanning the gap. CDR3 length equals 13 residues. This receptor was obtained from a woman between 35 and 50 years old with acute COVID-19. Sequences were obtained from PBMCs or T cells enriched from blood (not recorded which). The chain is built from TRBV30 and TRBJ1-6; D gene ambiguous. This CDR3 is CAWSPGYDSPLHF. The DNA of the CDR3 is TGTGCCTGGAGTCCGGGGTACGATTCACCCCTCCACTTT.